One sample yielded the 5 T cell receptor beta chains listed below, sequenced in a study of T cells after posttransplantation cyclophosphamide. Sequencing was performed with immunoSEQ multiplex PCR; in TCRdb, only in-frame clones are kept and a portion is missing. The repertoire has about 52,000 clones, 90% to 95% of them found once; the top ten carry around 2.8%. Sequenced: PBMCs. These receptors were taken from a woman aged 30 to 39 in good health and a related stem cell transplant donor.

This sequence joins TRBV6-1 and TRBJ1-4; 8 bases are shared with TRBD1. V lost 3 bases and J lost 3; bases outside the gene matches: 3. This CDR3 is 15 amino acids long. Germline V lookup: CDR1 MNHNS, CDR2 SASEGT. CDR3 DNA: TGTGCCAGCAGTGAGCAGGGGGCAGCTAATGAAAAACTGTTTTTT. Amino acid sequence: CASSEQGAANEKLFF.

The CDR3 sequence: CASSREGGRFTDTQYF. CDR3 sequence (DNA): TGTGCCAGCAGCCGGGAGGGGGGGAGGTTCACAGATACGCAGTATTTT. V is TRBV9 and J is TRBJ2-3; 8 bases fit TRBD2. V trimming: 4 bases; J trimming: 2 bases; junction bases outside the gene matches: 9. The CDR3 covers 16 residues. The germline CDR1 and CDR2 sequences are SGDLS and YYNGEE. Variable domain in full (rest from reference TRBV9 and TRBJ2-3): DSGVTQTPKHLITATGQRVTLRCSPRSGDLSVYWYQQSLDQGLQFLIQYYNGEERAKGNILERFSAQQFPDLHSELNLSSLELGDSALYFCASSREGGRFTDTQYFGPGTRLTVL.

The chain has TRBV30 and TRBJ2-3; 11 positions match TRBD2. This CDR3 comprises 14 residues. Germline assignment: CDR1 GTSNPN and CDR2 SVGIG (reference sequence). J lost 4 bases, V lost 2 bases, and 2 bases had no gene match. The CDR3: CAWSYSGGADTQYF. The CDR3 DNA sequence: TGTGCCTGGAGTTATAGCGGGGGGGCAGATACGCAGTATTTT.

The chain combines TRBV28 with TRBJ2-2; 9 bases agree with TRBD1. After removal of 5 bases from V and 6 bases from J, the junction contained 4 bases not matched to a gene. The length of the CDR3 is 14 residues. Germline CDR1 is MDHEN and CDR2 is SYDVKM. CDR3: CASSGDRDAGELFF. The CDR3 bases are TGTGCCAGCAGTGGGGACAGGGACGCCGGGGAGCTGTTTTTT.

This clone was picked up one time. This chain joins TRBV29-1 and TRBJ2-3; tentatively, D is TRBD1 (5 bases). The CDR3 is 13 amino acids. CDR1 SQVTM and CDR2 ANQGSEA come from the germline V gene. Trimming removed 0 bases from V and 7 bases from J, with 11 bases in between. In DNA, the CDR3 is TGCAGCGTTGAAGACCAGGGTTCCTATACGCAGTATTTT. Encoded protein: CSVEDQGSYTQYF.